This T cell receptor beta chain was retrieved from a study of blood T cells in healthy people across ages. A sample-barcoded 5' primer and a J-beta primer mix were used in a second PCR of roughly 6 to 11 cycles. Samples each returned at least 3 million CDR3-containing paired-end reads. TCRdb fed the 5' RACE reads into MiXCR, producing one record per CDR3 protein. The sample includes hundreds of thousands of distinct CDR3 sequences, roughly 64% of them seen just once. At least 5 micrograms of total RNA were extracted per sample. This clonotype was obtained from a man aged 25 to 45 in good health. Sample: blood.

The CDR3 protein is CASSYSTSGTTDTQYF. CDR3 DNA sequence: TGTGCCAGCAGTTACTCGACTAGCGGGACTACAGATACGCAGTATTTT. This rearrangement joins TRBV6-5 to TRBJ2-3, with TRBD2 matching over 11 bases. Germline V gene lookup returns CDR1 MNHEY and CDR2 SVGAGI. This CDR3 is 16 amino acids long. V dropped 0 bases and J dropped 3; count of bases not matched to a gene: 2.